This T cell receptor beta chain was sequenced during a study of regulatory T cells in long-lasting Graves disease. Study-level findings and limits: A reduction in accuracy may have resulted from the small sample size.

Arm-PCR of CDR3 regions and iRepertoire HTBI primers were used to build TCR beta libraries. TCRdb recomputed calls from the multiplex PCR reads with MiXCR, one row per CDR3 protein. The data contain more than 650,000 distinct CDR3 sequences, around 30% of them singletons. Sample time point: persistent/refractory GD, antithyroid drugs over 5 years with positive TRAb. The TCR library was prepared using RNA isolated from PBMCs. Many counts were recorded for this clonotype. No antigen is known for it. V lost 1 base and J lost 2, with 11 bases in between. The length of the CDR3 is 15 residues. Germline CDR1 LGHDT, CDR2 YNNKEL (reference sequence).

The sample was peripheral blood mononuclear cells (PBMCs), taken when the disease was refractory, from a patient treated with antithyroid drugs. This receptor was taken from a female donor with Graves disease. The chain recombines TRBV3-1 with TRBJ1-1; D is unclear. The CDR3 coding sequence is TGTGCCAGCAGCCAAGTCGTGGTTGGCAACACTGAAGCTTTCTTT. It is translated as CASSQVVVGNTEAFF. Full variable domain (outside the CDR3, taken from reference TRBV3-1 and TRBJ1-1): DTAVSQTPKYLVTQMGNDKSIKCEQNLGHDTMYWYKQDSKKFLKIMFSYNNKELIINETVPNRFSPKSPDKAHLNLHINSLELGDSAVYFCASSQVVVGNTEAFFGQGTRLTVV.